Shown below are 6 T cell receptor beta chains from a single sample sequenced in a study of tumor-infiltrating lymphocytes in primary liver carcinoma. RNA was extracted from whole blood without cell sorting, alongside germline DNA. Reverse transcription of about 500 ng total RNA with a constant-region primer produced TCR beta cDNA. Each TCR beta library was derived from three nested multiplex PCR rounds that employed slightly modified ARM-PCR. TRBV1-TRBV30 forward primers paired with a C-beta reverse primer drove the first two PCR rounds, approximately 11 cycles each. TCRdb ran MiXCR on the multiplex PCR reads and lists one entry per CDR3 protein. The data hold around 330,000 distinct CDR3 sequences, with roughly two thirds observed a single time. Material: peripheral blood. These receptors all come from a man between 40 and 49 years old with primary liver carcinoma and hepatitis B virus infection.

The chain couples TRBV11-2 to TRBJ2-5; D unclear. The CDR3 is 12 residues long. V gave up 4 bases and J gave up 10 bases, with 13 bases separating them. Germline assignment: CDR1 SGHAT and CDR2 FQNNGV. The CDR3, as DNA: TGTGCCAGCAGCTACGGTCTGGGTGGCCAGTACTTC. Encoded protein: CASSYGLGGQYF.

Note on this clonotype: Lacking the conserved final phenylalanine or tryptophan, this CDR3 likely reflects a read error. The V call is TRBV6-1, the J call TRBJ2-3; D is unresolved. Between the trimmed V and J ends, which lost 2 bases and 4 bases, there was a span of 7 bases. Germline V CDR1 and CDR2: MNHNS, SASEGT. This CDR3 has 13 amino acids. CDR3: CASSESQADTQYY. In nucleotides, the CDR3 is TGTGCCAGCAGTGAAAGTCAGGCAGATACGCAGTATTAT.

This clonotype was counted once. Germline and junction disagree at one end, which may indicate a read error. The chain uses TRBV10-3 and TRBJ1-2; no reliable D call. CDR1 ENHRY and CDR2 SYGVKD come from the germline V gene. The CDR3 is 13 amino acids. CDR3 coding DNA: TGTGCCATTAGTGGCAGTCGCAACTATGGCTACACCTTC. Translation gives CAISGSRNYGYTF.

This clonotype came up once. Relative to the germline gene, one junction end is altered; a read error may explain this. This sequence joins TRBV6-5 and TRBJ1-1; D ambiguous. This CDR3 has 15 amino acids. CDR1 is MNHEY, CDR2 SVGAGI, per germline. The CDR3: CASSSPDMWNSEAFF. The CDR3 DNA reads as TGTGCCAGCAGTTCCCCAGACATGTGGAACTCTGAAGCTTTCTTT.

The V and J genes are TRBV5-1 and TRBJ1-2; D ambiguous. The CDR3 totals 14 residues. Trimming stripped 7 bases from V and 12 bases from J, with 25 bases between. The germline V gene encodes CDR1 SGHRS and CDR2 YFSETQ. CDR3 protein: CASDPDGGNYGHTF. CDR3 nucleotide sequence: TGCGCCAGCGACCCGGACGGCGGAAACTATGGACACACCTTC.

This clonotype was detected once. A read error may account for a junction end that differs from germline. The V call is TRBV11-2, the J call TRBJ1-1; TRBD1 agrees at 8 bases. This CDR3 contains 18 residues. The germline gives CDR1 SGHAT, CDR2 FQNNGV. In DNA form, the CDR3 reads TGTGCCAGCAGCTCATCCTGGACAGGGAGGGCGAGGGACACTGAAGCTTTATTT. Protein product: CASSSSWTGRARDTEALF.